The rows below give T cell receptor beta chains drawn from one sample of a study of blood T cell repertoires in COVID-19. Produced via immunoSEQ multiplex PCR; TCRdb's table is partial and in-frame only. The table shows approximately 470,000 clones, with 70% to 90% occurring only once. Sequencing was done on a sample of peripheral blood. These receptors were taken from a human donor in a cohort sampled during active COVID-19. Each CDR3 is given with its conserved first and last residue. The order of the fields is J gene, clone size, D gene, V gene, CDR3 DNA, CDR3 protein. D genes are given only for firm matches. Some rows mark clone size as missing; the rest say once, few, many or name a class of expanded clone.

TRBJ1-5 . . TRBV7-9 TGTGCCAGCAGCTTAAATGAGTACTCGGACTTTAGCAATCAGCCCCAGCATTTT CASSLNEYSDFSNQPQHF
TRBJ2-7 . TRBD2 TRBV7-2 TGTGCCAGCAGCCTATACTCCGGGACTAGCTTTACCTACGAGCAGTACTTC CASSLYSGTSFTYEQYF
TRBJ2-2 . TRBD2 TRBV28 TGTGCCAGCAGTTTCGGCGGGAGGGGGCGCACCGGGGAGCTGTTTTTT CASSFGGRGRTGELFF
TRBJ2-6 . . TRBV11-2 TGTGCCAGCGGCCCTCCGAGGGCCAACGTCCTGACTTTC CASGPPRANVLTF
TRBJ1-2 . . TRBV2 TGTGCCAGCAGTGAAATGACAGCGTCCTTCCTCTACACCTTC CASSEMTASFLYTF
TRBJ1-1 . . TRBV12-3/TRBV12-4 TGTGCCAGCAGTTTAGGGGGGGACACTGAAGCTTTCTTT CASSLGGDTEAFF
TRBJ2-7 . . TRBV28 TGTGCCACCACTACTCCCGGACGAGGGTTCTACGAGCAGTACTTC CATTTPGRGFYEQYF
TRBJ2-1 . TRBD2 TRBV24-1 TGTGCCACCAGTAATAGCGGGAGCCCACCGAGCTCCTACAATGAGCAGTTCTTC CATSNSGSPPSSYNEQFF
TRBJ1-1 . . TRBV27 TGTGCCAGCAGTTTCCCCGGACGCGGGGCTTTCTTT CASSFPGRGAFF
TRBJ1-2 . . TRBV4-1 TGCGCCAGCAGCCAGACGGAGGACAGCATCTATGGCTACACCTTC CASSQTEDSIYGYTF
TRBJ2-1 . TRBD1 TRBV25-1 TGTGCCAGCAGCAGACAGGGTCTCCCTTACAATGAGCAGTTCTTC CASSRQGLPYNEQFF
TRBJ1-4 . TRBD1 TRBV2 TGTGCCAGCAGTACGTACGGGACAGGGGCGGAAAAACTGTTTTTT CASSTYGTGAEKLFF
TRBJ2-5 once . TRBV25-1 TGTGCCAGCAGTGAACCAGGGAACCAAGAGACCCAGTACTTC CASSEPGNQETQYF
TRBJ1-5 few TRBD1 TRBV4-3 TGCGCCAGCAGCCAACAGACAGGGAATCAGCCCCAGCATTTT CASSQQTGNQPQHF
TRBJ2-1 . TRBD2 TRBV11-2 TGTGCCAGCAGCCTCTTCTGGGGAGGGTCCTACAATGAGCAGTTCTTC CASSLFWGGSYNEQFF
TRBJ2-4 . TRBD2 TRBV20-1 TGCAGTGCTAGTATCACTAGCGGACTCCCGAGGGCCAAAAACATTCAGTACTTC CSASITSGLPRAKNIQYF
TRBJ1-6 . . TRBV19 TGTGCCAGTAGTATTCAGCGCTCCTATAATTCACCCCTCCACTTT CASSIQRSYNSPLHF
TRBJ2-5 few TRBD2 TRBV28 TGTGCCAGCAGTTCCCCCGGACTAGCGGGAGGAGGGAAGACCCAGTACTTC CASSSPGLAGGGKTQYF
TRBJ2-5 few TRBD2 TRBV25-1 TGTGCCAGCACACTAGCGGGAGGGCCGGGTTTAGAGACCCAGTACTTC CASTLAGGPGLETQYF
TRBJ1-6 . . TRBV7-2 TGTGCCAGCAGCTTATGGGGTTTGGGGGCAAGCAATTCACCCCTCCACTTT CASSLWGLGASNSPLHF
TRBJ2-1 . TRBD2 TRBV11-2 TGTGCCAGCACCCGGACTAGCGGAACCTCCTACAATGAGCAGTTCTTC CASTRTSGTSYNEQFF
TRBJ2-7 . . TRBV12-3/TRBV12-4 TGTGCCAGCAGTGCGACTAGTAAGAACGAGCAGTACTTC CASSATSKNEQYF
TRBJ1-2 . . TRBV16 TGTGCCAGCAGCCGCCCTAGGGACATCGCCACCGGTAACTATGGCTACACCTTC CASSRPRDIATGNYGYTF
TRBJ1-2 . . TRBV5-4 TGTGCCAGCAGCAGGAGCAGCTACTATGGCTACACCTTC CASSRSSYYGYTF
TRBJ1-2 . . TRBV10-2 TGCGCCAGCAGTGAGTTTGTTCCACGGGACACCCGTGGCTACACCTTC CASSEFVPRDTRGYTF
TRBJ2-1 . TRBD2 TRBV30 TGTGCCTGGAGGAGGGTAGCGGGACTCGCTGAGCAGTTCTTC CAWRRVAGLAEQFF
TRBJ1-5 . TRBD1 TRBV28 TGTGCCAGCAGTTTCGACAGGGTGGGCAATCAGCCCCAGCATTTT CASSFDRVGNQPQHF
TRBJ2-1 . TRBD2 TRBV6-4 TGTGCCAGCAGCTCCCTGGGACTAGCGGGAGACCAGTTCTTC CASSSLGLAGDQFF
TRBJ2-7 . TRBD1 TRBV6-1 TGTGCCAGCAGTGAAGCGCTAGGACAGGGGGCGTACGAGCAGTACTTC CASSEALGQGAYEQYF
TRBJ2-2 . . TRBV7-3 TGTGCCAGCAGCCCTTTTCGAGCCGGGGAGCTGTTTTTT CASSPFRAGELFF
TRBJ1-2 . . TRBV3-1/TRBV3-2 TGTGCCAGCAGCCTTGGACAGTCCACTAACTATGGCTACACCTTC CASSLGQSTNYGYTF
TRBJ1-1 . . TRBV5-1 TGCGCCAGCAGCTATTCTTCACAGGAGAACACTGAAGCTTTCTTT CASSYSSQENTEAFF
TRBJ2-1 . . TRBV10-3 TGTGCCATCAACGGAGATGGGTCCTACAATGAGCAGTTCTTC CAINGDGSYNEQFF
TRBJ1-6 . . TRBV7-2 TGTGCCAGCAGCTTAGAGCGTGCAGGGTTGAGTAATTCACCCCTCCACTTT CASSLERAGLSNSPLHF
TRBJ1-2 . . TRBV14 TGTGCCAGCAGCCAAGTTTCGCAGGGCTACGGCTACACCTTC CASSQVSQGYGYTF
TRBJ1-1 few TRBD1 TRBV14 TGTGCCAGCAGCCAAGAGGGACAGGGCGGGAGTGAAGCTTTCTTT CASSQEGQGGSEAFF
TRBJ2-3 . . TRBV7-2 TGTGCCAGCAGAGGGACTGGAGCTAGCACAGATACGCAGTATTTT CASRGTGASTDTQYF
TRBJ1-2 . TRBD1 TRBV29-1 TGCAGCGGGGGGGACAGGCAAAACTATGGCTACACCTTC CSGGDRQNYGYTF
TRBJ2-5 once . TRBV7-2 TGTGCCAGCAGCTTACCTGAGACCCAGTACTTC CASSLPETQYF
TRBJ2-6 . . TRBV19 TGTGCCAGTACCAGGACAGACCTCTCTGGGGCCAACGTCCTGACTTTC CASTRTDLSGANVLTF
TRBJ2-1 . . TRBV18 TGTGCCAGCTCACCAAGGACAGACGCGATCAATGAGCAGTTCTTC CASSPRTDAINEQFF
TRBJ2-1 . . TRBV30 TGTGCCTGGAATCCGATTCGGGGTGGTGAGCAGTTCTTC CAWNPIRGGEQFF
TRBJ2-4 . TRBD1 TRBV12-3/TRBV12-4 TGTGCCAGCAGTTTAGACAGGGGAGATCAGTACTTC CASSLDRGDQYF
TRBJ1-4 . . TRBV19 TGTGCCAGTAGTATTGGGCGGGCGAATGAAAAACTGTTTTTT CASSIGRANEKLFF
TRBJ1-6 once . TRBV2 TGTGCCAGCAGTGGCGGGGGGCAGGGGAATTCACCCCTCCACTTT CASSGGGQGNSPLHF
TRBJ2-7 once TRBD2 TRBV29-1 TGCAGCGTTGATCTCGGACTAGCGGGAGGGCCGGGGGAGCAGTACTTC CSVDLGLAGGPGEQYF
TRBJ2-5 . TRBD2 TRBV5-5 TGTGCCAGCAGCCTAACCGTGGGAGGGACGCCGCAAGAGACCCAGTACTTC CASSLTVGGTPQETQYF
TRBJ2-2 . TRBD1 TRBV15 TGTGCCACCAGCAGAGGGGCAGGGGGCATCGGGGAGCTGTTTTTT CATSRGAGGIGELFF
TRBJ2-3 . . TRBV21-1 TGTGCCAGCAGCAAAGCGCTAAGCGGGGCAAGGACAGATACGCAGTATTTT CASSKALSGARTDTQYF
TRBJ1-1 . TRBD1 TRBV5-8 TGTGCCAGCAGCCGAGACAGGGCGTCCACTGAAGCTTTCTTT CASSRDRASTEAFF
TRBJ2-1 . . TRBV6-5 TGTGCCAGCAGTTACTCCCCCGGGAGGGGGCATGAGCAGTTCTTC CASSYSPGRGHEQFF
TRBJ2-3 . . TRBV4-2 TGTGCCAGCAGCCCAGGACTAACCACAGATACGCAGTATTTT CASSPGLTTDTQYF
TRBJ2-5 . . TRBV9 TGTGCCAGCAGCGGGGGAGTTCAGGAGACCCAGTACTTC CASSGGVQETQYF
TRBJ1-2 . . TRBV10-3 TGTGCCATCAGCGCCTCTGGAGGGGCCTATGGCTACACCTTC CAISASGGAYGYTF
TRBJ1-4 . TRBD1 TRBV7-9 TGTGCCAGCAGCCGACAGGGGTACGGTGAAAAACTGTTTTTT CASSRQGYGEKLFF
TRBJ1-2 . . TRBV5-6 TGTGCCAGCAGCTTGGTTCGGGGTAACTATGGCTACACCTTC CASSLVRGNYGYTF
TRBJ2-3 . . TRBV29-1 TGCAGCGTTACAGGGACGAGCACAGATACGCAGTATTTT CSVTGTSTDTQYF
TRBJ2-7 . TRBD2 TRBV28 TGTGCCAGCAGGCCCGGGACTAGGAATCACTACGAGCAGTACTTC CASRPGTRNHYEQYF
TRBJ1-5 . . TRBV2 TGTGCCAGCAGTCCCGAAACGGGGGGGGCTAATCAGCCCCAGCATTTT CASSPETGGANQPQHF